This section outlines one T cell receptor beta chain sequence together with its context. The data were taken from a study of PD-1 and CTLA-4 blockade in melanoma. Repertoires were generated with immunoSEQ multiplex PCR, while TCRdb's copy carries only in-frame clones and drops some. The sample has some 21,000 clones, approximately 88% seen once. Germline V gene lookup returns CDR1 SGHAT and CDR2 FQNNGV. This CDR3 is built from 16 residues. V lost 4 bases, J lost 1 base, and 9 bases stayed unmatched. The TCR originated in a human donor with melanoma. The chain uses TRBV11-2 and TRBJ1-2, with 7 bases identical to TRBD1. The sample here was CD8+ T cells from peripheral blood, taken before anti-PD-1 treatment. CDR3 nucleotides: TGTGCCAGCAGCTCAGGGGGGGTCGGGTTTAACTATGGCTACACCTTC. Translated: CASSSGGVGFNYGYTF. The variable domain in full, completed from reference TRBV11-2 and TRBJ1-2, reads EAGVAQSPRYKIIEKRQSVAFWCNPISGHATLYWYQQILGQGPKLLIQFQNNGVVDDSQLPKDRFSAERLKGVDSTLKIQPAKLEDSAVYLCASSSGGVGFNYGYTFGSGTRLTVV.